A single sample is the source of the 15 T cell receptor beta chains below, sequenced in a study of human T cells and chemical hapten exposure. Time point of the sample: patch test 2, 6 weeks after DPC sensitization. Treatment here: therapeutic diphenylcyclopropenone sensitization with weekly scalp DPC. Via MiXCR, TCRdb re-called the RACE reads, giving one row per CDR3 protein. This table has around 100,000 distinct CDR3 sequences, about an eighth appearing once. This sample comprised whole blood, obtained in connection with sensitization to the hapten diphenylcyclopropenone (DPC). Receptors were obtained from a woman aged 40 to 50 with alopecia areata. Some clones in this sample may be carry-over from other donors' samples.

This clonotype was seen a handful of times. The chain uses TRBV20-1 and TRBJ1-5, with 7 positions matching TRBD1. Trimming at V came to 0 bases and at J to 3 bases, leaving 2 bases not matched to a gene. This CDR3 has 14 amino acids. The germline V gene encodes CDR1 DFQATT and CDR2 SNEGSKA (reference sequence). The CDR3 is CSARDDRDNQPQHF. CDR3 DNA: TGCAGTGCTAGAGACGACAGGGACAATCAGCCCCAGCATTTT.

This clonotype turned up a few times. Sequence at one end of the junction differs from germline and may be a read error. The chain employs TRBV7-7 and TRBJ2-3, with D possibly called TRBD1 or TRBD2 (5 bases each). Germline V gives CDR1 SSHAT, CDR2 FNYEAQ (reference sequence). This CDR3 has 14 residues. In nucleotides, the CDR3 is TGTGCTAGCAGCTTAACCGGGGCGGCAGATACGCAGTATTTT. Translated: CASSLTGAADTQYF.

The table lists this clonotype with a few counts. V and J are TRBV6-1 and TRBJ2-1; 11 bases align to TRBD2. The CDR3 contains 18 residues. Germline V gene sequence: CDR1 MNHNS, CDR2 SASEGT. V gave up 6 bases and J gave up 2 bases; unmatched junction bases: 12. CDR3 nucleotide sequence: TGTGCCAGCAGGCGACTAGCGGGACCCTCGGGGGCCTACAATGAGCAGTTCTTC. This translates into CASRRLAGPSGAYNEQFF.

The rearrangement uses TRBV7-9 and TRBJ1-2; 7 bases agree with TRBD1. With V trimmed by 6 bases and J by 5 bases, 12 bases remained unmatched. The CDR3 runs 15 residues. CDR1 and CDR2 from the germline V gene are SEHNR and FQNEAQ (reference sequence). CDR3 coding DNA: TGTGCCAGCAGTCATTTTGCGGGACAGCTTTATGGCTACACCTTC. It yields the protein CASSHFAGQLYGYTF. Drawing the rest from reference TRBV7-9 and TRBJ1-2, the complete variable domain is DTGVSQNPRHKITKRGQNVTFRCDPISEHNRLYWYRQTLGQGPEFLTYFQNEAQLEKSRLLSDRFSAERPKGSFSTLEIQRTEQGDSAMYLCASSHFAGQLYGYTFGSGTRLTVV.

In its sample, this clonotype was seen a few times. The chain has TRBV30 and TRBJ1-2, with 7 bases lining up with TRBD1. The germline CDR1 and CDR2 sequences are GTSNPN and SVGIG (reference sequence). V lost 0 bases to trimming and J lost 8 bases; unmatched junction nucleotides: 9. The CDR3 contains 14 residues. The CDR3 here is CAWSVLAQGDGYTF. The DNA for the CDR3 is TGTGCCTGGAGTGTACTGGCGCAGGGGGACGGCTACACCTTC.

The chain combines TRBV4-2 with TRBJ2-1; 10 nucleotides align to TRBD2. The V gene end was trimmed by 0 bases and the J gene end by 6 bases; junction bases not matched to a gene: 5. Germline values: CDR1 LGHNA, CDR2 YNFKEQ. The CDR3 covers 16 residues. This CDR3 is CASSQDLAGVSNEQFF. The CDR3 DNA reads TGTGCCAGCAGCCAAGACCTAGCGGGAGTTTCCAATGAGCAGTTCTTC.

In this sample, this clonotype turned up a few times. The J gene is TRBJ2-1, the V gene TRBV29-1; no reliable D call. Looked up from germline, CDR1 is SQVTM and CDR2 is ANQGSEA. V was pared by 5 bases and J by 4 bases, with 6 bases between. This CDR3 has 11 amino acids. As DNA, the CDR3 is TGCAGCGTTCCAAATTACAATGAGCAGTTCTTC. Residues: CSVPNYNEQFF.

This clonotype was seen a handful of times. This sequence joins TRBV7-6 and TRBJ1-1; 7 nucleotides align to TRBD1. The CDR3 has 14 amino acids. J lost 4 bases, V lost 5 bases, and 7 bases had no gene match. CDR1 and CDR2 from the germline V gene are SGHVS and FNYEAQ. The CDR3 nucleotides read TGTGCCAGCAGCAAGAGACAGGGCAGCACTGAAGCTTTCTTT. It specifies CASSKRQGSTEAFF.

In its sample, this clonotype was seen a few times. The rearrangement joins TRBV20-1 to TRBJ1-1, with D hard to call. CDR1 DFQATT and CDR2 SNEGSKA come from the germline V gene (reference sequence). The CDR3 is 14 residues long. V was trimmed by 4 bases and J by 0 bases, leaving 12 bases between them. The CDR3 coding sequence is TGCAGTGCTACCTATTCAGCCTTGAACACTGAAGCTTTCTTT. Translating gives CSATYSALNTEAFF.

This clonotype was seen repeatedly, ten times or more. This chain uses TRBV27 with TRBJ2-7; TRBD2 matches 8 bases. The ends lost 7 bases at V and 6 bases at J; junction bases unmatched: 5. Germline V CDR1 and CDR2: MNHEY, SMNVEV (reference sequence). This CDR3 comprises 12 residues. Here the CDR3 reads CASTSGGVEQYF. The CDR3 DNA reads TGTGCCAGCACGTCGGGGGGGGTCGAGCAGTACTTC.

This clonotype was counted ten times or more. This chain joins TRBV4-2 and TRBJ1-2; tentatively, D is TRBD1 (5 bases). The CDR3 consists of 13 residues. Trimming shortened V by 4 bases and J by 6 bases, and 12 bases separated the two germline ends. The germline V gene encodes CDR1 LGHNA and CDR2 YNFKEQ. The DNA of the CDR3 is TGTGCCAGCAGCCTTTCCAGGGAGGATGGCTACACCTTC. Its translation is CASSLSREDGYTF.

This clonotype was picked up a small number of times. The V and J genes are TRBV4-1 and TRBJ2-7; 8 bases fit TRBD1. Germline CDR1 is MGHRA and CDR2 is YSYEKL. V gave up 3 bases and J gave up 3 bases; unmatched junction bases: 7. CDR3 length: 15 amino acids. CDR3 sequence (DNA): TGCGCCAGCAGCCACCTAGCGACAGGGGTCTACGAGCAGTACTTC. Amino acids: CASSHLATGVYEQYF.

A few counts support this clonotype. This chain connects TRBV5-4 to TRBJ2-2; D possibly corresponds to TRBD2 (6 bases). The V gene lost 2 bases and the J gene lost 6 bases, with 11 bases spanning the gap. Germline loops: CDR1 SGHNT, CDR2 YYREEE (reference sequence). The CDR3 runs to 14 residues. Here the CDR3 reads CASSFEWRAGELFF. CDR3 in DNA: TGTGCCAGCAGCTTTGAATGGAGGGCCGGGGAGCTGTTTTTT.

This clonotype turned up a few times. The rearrangement uses TRBV5-4 and TRBJ2-1; 9 nucleotides agree with TRBD2. Germline V CDR1 and CDR2: SGHNT, YYREEE (reference sequence). Trimming at V came to 2 bases and at J to 6 bases, leaving 9 bases not matched to a gene. The CDR3 runs to 16 residues. CDR3 sequence: CASSFGSGGLSNEQFF. The CDR3, as DNA: TGTGCCAGCAGCTTTGGTAGCGGGGGCCTCTCCAATGAGCAGTTCTTC.

This clonotype was detected many times. This chain links TRBV30 with TRBJ2-3, with D tentatively TRBD2 (5 bases). Germline V gene data show CDR1 as GTSNPN and CDR2 as SVGIG (reference sequence). V was shortened by 0 bases and J by 6 bases, with 10 bases between the two germline ends. The length of the CDR3 is 13 residues. The CDR3, as DNA: TGTGCCTGGAGTGTAGAGGGATCGGATACGCAGTATTTT. It yields the protein CAWSVEGSDTQYF.